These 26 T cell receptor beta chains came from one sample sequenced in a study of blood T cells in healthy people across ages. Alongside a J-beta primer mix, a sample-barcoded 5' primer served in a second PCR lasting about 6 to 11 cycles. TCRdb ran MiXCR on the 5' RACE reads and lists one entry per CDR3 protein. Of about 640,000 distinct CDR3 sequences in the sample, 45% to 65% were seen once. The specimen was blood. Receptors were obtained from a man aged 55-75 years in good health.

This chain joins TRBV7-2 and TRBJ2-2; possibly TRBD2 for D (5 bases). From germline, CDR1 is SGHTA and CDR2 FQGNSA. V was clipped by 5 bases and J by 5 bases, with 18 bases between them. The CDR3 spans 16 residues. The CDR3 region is CASSLLPRGLTGELFF. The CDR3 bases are TGTGCCAGCAGCCTCCTCCCCCGGGGATTGACCGGGGAGCTGTTTTTT.

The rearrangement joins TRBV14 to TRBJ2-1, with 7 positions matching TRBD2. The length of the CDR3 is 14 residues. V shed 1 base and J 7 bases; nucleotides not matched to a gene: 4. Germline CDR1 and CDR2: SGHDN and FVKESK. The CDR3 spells CASSQAFSGNEQFF. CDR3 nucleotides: TGTGCCAGCAGCCAAGCATTTAGCGGGAATGAGCAGTTCTTC.

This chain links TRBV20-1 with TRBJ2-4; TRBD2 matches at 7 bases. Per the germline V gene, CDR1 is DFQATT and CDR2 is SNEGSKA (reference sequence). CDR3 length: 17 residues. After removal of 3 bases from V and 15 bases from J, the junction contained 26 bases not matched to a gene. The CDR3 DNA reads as TGCAGTGCTAGTACGACTCGGCTAGGCGGGGGTGGCTACGAGCGGTACTTC. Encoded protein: CSASTTRLGGGGYERYF.

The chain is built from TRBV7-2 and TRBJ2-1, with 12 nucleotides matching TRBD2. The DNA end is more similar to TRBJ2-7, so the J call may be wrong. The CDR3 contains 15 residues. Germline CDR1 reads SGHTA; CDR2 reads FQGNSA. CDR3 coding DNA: TGTGCCAGCAGCCGGACTAGCGGGACCTACAATGAGCAGTACTTC. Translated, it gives CASSRTSGTYNEQYF.

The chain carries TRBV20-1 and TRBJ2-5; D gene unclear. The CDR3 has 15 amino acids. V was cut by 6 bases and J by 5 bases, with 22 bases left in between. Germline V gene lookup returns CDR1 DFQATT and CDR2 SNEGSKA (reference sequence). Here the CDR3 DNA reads TGCAGTGCCCCCGTCGGGCTCGAAAAAGGGGAGACCCAGTACTTC. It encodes CSAPVGLEKGETQYF.

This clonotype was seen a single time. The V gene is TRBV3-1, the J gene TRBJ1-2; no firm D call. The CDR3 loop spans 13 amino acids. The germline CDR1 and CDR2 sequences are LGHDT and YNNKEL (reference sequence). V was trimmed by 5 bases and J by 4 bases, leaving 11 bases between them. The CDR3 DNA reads TGTGCCAGCAGCGCCGACGGATTCTATGGCTACACCTTC. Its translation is CASSADGFYGYTF. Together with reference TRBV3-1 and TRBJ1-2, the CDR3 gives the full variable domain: DTAVSQTPKYLVTQMGNDKSIKCEQNLGHDTMYWYKQDSKKFLKIMFSYNNKELIINETVPNRFSPKSPDKAHLNLHINSLELGDSAVYFCASSADGFYGYTFGSGTRLTVV.

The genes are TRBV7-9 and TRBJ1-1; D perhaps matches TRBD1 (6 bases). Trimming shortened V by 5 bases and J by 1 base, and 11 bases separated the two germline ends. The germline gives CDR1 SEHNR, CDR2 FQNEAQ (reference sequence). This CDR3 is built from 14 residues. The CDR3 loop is CASSKRQENTEAFF. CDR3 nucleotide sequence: TGTGCCAGCAGCAAAAGACAGGAGAACACTGAAGCTTTCTTT.

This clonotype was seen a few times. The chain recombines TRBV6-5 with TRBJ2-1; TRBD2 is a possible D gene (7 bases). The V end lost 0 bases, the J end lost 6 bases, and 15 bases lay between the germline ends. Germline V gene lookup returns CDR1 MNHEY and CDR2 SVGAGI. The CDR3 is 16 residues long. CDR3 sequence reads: CASSYSWGGQVNEQFF. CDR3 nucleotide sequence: TGTGCCAGCAGTTACTCCTGGGGGGGCCAGGTCAATGAGCAGTTCTTC.

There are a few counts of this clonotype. The CDR3 loop reads CSVERAGDYEQYF. CDR3 in DNA: TGCAGCGTTGAAAGGGCAGGGGACTACGAGCAGTACTTC. The chain links TRBV29-1 to TRBJ2-7, with D perhaps matching TRBD1 (6 bases). The CDR3 contains 13 residues. The germline V gene has CDR1 SQVTM and CDR2 ANQGSEA. V was pared by 2 bases and J by 3 bases, with 11 bases between.

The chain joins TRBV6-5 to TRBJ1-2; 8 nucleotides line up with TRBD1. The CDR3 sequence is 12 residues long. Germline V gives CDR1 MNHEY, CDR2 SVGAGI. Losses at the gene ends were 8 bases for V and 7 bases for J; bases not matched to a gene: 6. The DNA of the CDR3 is TGTGCCAGCGGACAGGGTGGCTCTGGCTACACCTTC. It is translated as CASGQGGSGYTF.

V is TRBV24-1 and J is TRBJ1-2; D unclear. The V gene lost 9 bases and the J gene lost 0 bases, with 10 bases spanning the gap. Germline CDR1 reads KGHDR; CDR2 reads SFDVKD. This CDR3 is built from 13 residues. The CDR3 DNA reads TGTGCCACCGCACAGTACGCTAACTATGGCTACACCTTC. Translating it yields CATAQYANYGYTF.

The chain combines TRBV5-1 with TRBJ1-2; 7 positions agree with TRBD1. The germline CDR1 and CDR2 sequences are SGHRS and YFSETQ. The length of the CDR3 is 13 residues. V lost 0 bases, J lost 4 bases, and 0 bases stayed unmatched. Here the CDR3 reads CASSLEGAYGYTF. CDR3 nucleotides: TGCGCCAGCAGCTTGGAGGGGGCCTATGGCTACACCTTC.

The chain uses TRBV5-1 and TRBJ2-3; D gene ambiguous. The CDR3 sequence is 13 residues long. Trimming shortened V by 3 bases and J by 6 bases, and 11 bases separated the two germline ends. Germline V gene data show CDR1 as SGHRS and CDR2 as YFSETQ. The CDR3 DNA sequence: TGCGCCAGCAGCTCGACCCCGGTGGATACGCAGTATTTT. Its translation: CASSSTPVDTQYF.

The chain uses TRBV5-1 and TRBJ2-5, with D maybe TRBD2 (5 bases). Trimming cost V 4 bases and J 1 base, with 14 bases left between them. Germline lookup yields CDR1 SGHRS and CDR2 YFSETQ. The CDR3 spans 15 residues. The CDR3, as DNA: TGCGCCAGCAGCACCTCCCGGAGGAGCCAAGAGACCCAGTACTTC. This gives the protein CASSTSRRSQETQYF.

CDR3 bases: TGCGCCAGCAGCCAGGGGCCCGGGACAACTAACTATGGCTACACCTTC. It is translated as CASSQGPGTTNYGYTF. The genes are TRBV4-1 and TRBJ1-2, with D perhaps TRBD1 (6 bases). Germline lookup yields CDR1 MGHRA and CDR2 YSYEKL. Trimming removed 3 bases at V and 0 bases at J, with 14 bases between. The length of the CDR3 is 16 residues.

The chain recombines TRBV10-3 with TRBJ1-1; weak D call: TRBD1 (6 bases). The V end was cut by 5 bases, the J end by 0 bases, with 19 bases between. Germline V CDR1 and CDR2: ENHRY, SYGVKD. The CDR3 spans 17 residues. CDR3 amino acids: CAISKVQGTQMNTEAFF. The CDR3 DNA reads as TGTGCCATCAGTAAAGTACAGGGAACACAAATGAACACTGAAGCTTTCTTT.

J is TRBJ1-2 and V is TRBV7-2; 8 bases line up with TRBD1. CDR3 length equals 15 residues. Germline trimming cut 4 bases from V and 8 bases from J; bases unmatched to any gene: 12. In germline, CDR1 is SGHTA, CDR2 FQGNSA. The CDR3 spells CASSSIQGGTGGYTF. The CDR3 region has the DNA TGTGCCAGCAGCTCAATACAGGGGGGCACGGGGGGCTACACCTTC.

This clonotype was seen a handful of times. CDR3 loop: CASRGLGANVLTF. Here the CDR3 DNA reads TGTGCCAGTAGAGGATTAGGGGCCAACGTCCTGACTTTC. This chain links TRBV27 with TRBJ2-6; no reliable D call. There are 13 residues in the CDR3. V lost 9 bases to trimming and J lost 4 bases, with 10 bases between them. Germline values: CDR1 MNHEY, CDR2 SMNVEV (reference sequence).

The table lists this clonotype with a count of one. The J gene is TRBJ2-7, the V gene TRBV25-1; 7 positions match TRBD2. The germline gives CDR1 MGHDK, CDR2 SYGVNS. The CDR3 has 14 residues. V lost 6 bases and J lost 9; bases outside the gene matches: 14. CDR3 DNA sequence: TGTGCCAGCAGCCTGACTGGCGGGGGTCACGGGCAGTACTTC. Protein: CASSLTGGGHGQYF.

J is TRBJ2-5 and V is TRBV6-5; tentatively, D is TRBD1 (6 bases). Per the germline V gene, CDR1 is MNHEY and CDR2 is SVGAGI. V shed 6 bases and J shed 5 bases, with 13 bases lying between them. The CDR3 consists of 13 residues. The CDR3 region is CASSYDRRETQYF. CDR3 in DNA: TGTGCCAGCAGCTACGACAGGAGGGAGACCCAGTACTTC.

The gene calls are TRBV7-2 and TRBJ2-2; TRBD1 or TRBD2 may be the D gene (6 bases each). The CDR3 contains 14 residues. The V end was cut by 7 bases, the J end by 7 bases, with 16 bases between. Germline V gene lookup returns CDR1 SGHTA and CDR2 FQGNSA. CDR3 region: CASTPRGEDGELFF. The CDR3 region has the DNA TGTGCCAGCACCCCTAGGGGGGAGGACGGGGAGCTGTTTTTT.

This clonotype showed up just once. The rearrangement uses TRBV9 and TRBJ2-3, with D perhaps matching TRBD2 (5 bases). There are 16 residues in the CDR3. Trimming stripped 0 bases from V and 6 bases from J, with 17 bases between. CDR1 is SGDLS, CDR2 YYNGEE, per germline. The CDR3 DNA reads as TGTGCCAGCAGCGTAGCGGCCGGCAGGAGGACGGATACGCAGTATTTT. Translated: CASSVAAGRRTDTQYF.

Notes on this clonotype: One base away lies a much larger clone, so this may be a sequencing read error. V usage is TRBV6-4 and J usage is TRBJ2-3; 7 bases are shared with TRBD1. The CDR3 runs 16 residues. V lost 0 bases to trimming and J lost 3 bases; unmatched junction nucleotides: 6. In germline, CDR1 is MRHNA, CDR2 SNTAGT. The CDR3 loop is CASSDSKQGRTDTQYF. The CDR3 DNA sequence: TGTGCCAGCAGTGACTCGAAACAGGGGCGAACAGATACGCAGTATTTT.

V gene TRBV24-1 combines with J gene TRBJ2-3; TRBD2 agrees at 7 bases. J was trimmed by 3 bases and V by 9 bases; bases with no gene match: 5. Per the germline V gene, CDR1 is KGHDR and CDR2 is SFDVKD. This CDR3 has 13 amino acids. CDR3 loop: CATAGGGTDTQYF. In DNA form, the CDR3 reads TGTGCCACCGCCGGCGGGGGAACAGATACGCAGTATTTT.

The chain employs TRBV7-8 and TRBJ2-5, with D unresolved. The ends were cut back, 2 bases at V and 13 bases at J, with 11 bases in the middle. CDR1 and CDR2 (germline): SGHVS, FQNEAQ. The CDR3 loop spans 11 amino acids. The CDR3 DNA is TGTGCCAGCAGCTTAATTGAGGAGTTGTACTTC. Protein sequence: CASSLIEELYF.

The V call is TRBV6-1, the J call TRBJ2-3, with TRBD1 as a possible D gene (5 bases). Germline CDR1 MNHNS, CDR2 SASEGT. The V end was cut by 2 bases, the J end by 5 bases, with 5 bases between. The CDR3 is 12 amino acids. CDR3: CASSERGDTQYF. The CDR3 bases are TGTGCCAGCAGTGAAAGGGGAGATACGCAGTATTTT.